The text below deals with one T cell receptor beta chain. Its target is not known. CDR3 length: 14 amino acids. The sample belongs to a study of CXCR3-negative and CXCR3-positive naive CD8 T cells. Overall study results and limits: Cryopreserved cells partially lost CXCR3 expression, and fresh PBMCs were used in most assays. The TRB CDR3s that CXCR3-positive naive cells carried were more hydrophobic than those of CXCR3-negative naive cells.

Researchers prepared the TRB cDNA libraries using 5' RACE with UMI labels. From its re-call of the 5' RACE reads, TCRdb lists each CDR3 protein once, without DNA. In total, the table holds 150,000 to 170,000 distinct CDR3 sequences. Triplicate sorts, 300,000 cells apiece, were made for each CD8+ T cell subset. Cells that were CD45RO-CCR7+CD27+CD95- constituted naive CD8+ T cells. The receptor was derived from a human donor in good health. Some clones in this sample may be carry-over from other donors' samples. The specimen sequenced was naive CXCR3+ CD8+ T cells from blood. As to subset: CD45RO-CCR7+CD27+CD95- naive CD8+ T cells expressing CXCR3 (TNR3+). This chain joins TRBV12-3 or TRBV12-4 and TRBJ2-5; TCRdb's assignment of TRBD1 cannot be checked, as there is no DNA. CDR3 sequence reads: CASSFGQGGETQYF.